Below, 31 T cell receptor beta chains from the same sample are listed, as sequenced in a study of blood T cell repertoires in COVID-19. Repertoires were generated with immunoSEQ multiplex PCR, while TCRdb's copy carries only in-frame clones and drops some. Altogether a few hundred thousand clones are present, about four fifths being singletons, with the ten largest covering around 2%. Input material: peripheral blood. The receptor set was obtained from a man under 40 who had recovered from COVID-19.

This clone came up once. The rearrangement uses TRBV12-2 and TRBJ1-2; the table's D gene call, TRBD1, was not cross checked with the DNA. TRBV12-2 is tagged as a pseudogene. This CDR3 has 19 residues. CDR3 loop: CASRSRGRDSAAYTDGYTF. DNA of the CDR3: TGTGCAAGTCGTTCCCGGGGCAGGGACAGCGCCGCATACACCGATGGCTACACCTTC.

This clone was found once. This chain uses TRBV5-1 with TRBJ1-1, with 12 bases aligning to TRBD1. Germline CDR1 is SGHRS and CDR2 is YFSETQ. This CDR3 comprises 15 residues. With 2 bases clipped from V and 7 bases from J, the junction kept 6 bases outside the gene matches. In DNA form, the CDR3 reads TGCGCCAGCAGCTTCCGGGGACAGGGGGCTAGTGAAGCTTTCTTT. Translation gives CASSFRGQGASEAFF.

The V and J genes are TRBV5-1 and TRBJ2-1; 10 bases align to TRBD2. There are 15 residues in the CDR3. Germline CDR1 and CDR2: SGHRS and YFSETQ. Unmatched junction bases numbered 8, after V lost 4 bases and J lost 7 bases. CDR3 amino acids: CASSILAGVGNEQFF. The DNA of the CDR3 is TGCGCCAGCAGCATTCTAGCGGGGGTGGGGAATGAGCAGTTCTTC.

V usage is TRBV5-1 and J usage is TRBJ2-5, with TRBD2 matching 8 bases. CDR3 length: 15 residues. From germline, CDR1 is SGHRS and CDR2 YFSETQ. V shed 4 bases, J shed 0 bases, and the junction held 5 bases outside the gene matches. This CDR3 reads CASSPRGADQETQYF. The CDR3, as DNA: TGCGCCAGCAGCCCGCGGGGGGCCGACCAAGAGACCCAGTACTTC.

The chain couples TRBV23-1 to TRBJ2-7, with TRBD1 as a possible D gene (6 bases). TRBV23-1 is placed among ORFs of uncertain function. The length of the CDR3 is 17 residues. V was clipped by 4 bases and J by 2 bases, with 21 bases between them. Here the CDR3 DNA reads TGCGCCAGCAGTCGCCCGCTCTTAGACAGGACACCCTACGAGCAGTACGTC. Translating it yields CASSRPLLDRTPYEQYV.

This chain links TRBV7-9 with TRBJ2-7; D is ambiguous. Trimming removed 5 bases from V and 0 bases from J, with 11 bases in between. The CDR3 consists of 14 residues. The V gene's germline CDR1 is SEHNR and CDR2 FQNEAQ (reference sequence). The DNA of the CDR3 is TGTGCCAGCAGCCGGCCCGGGTCCTCCTACGAGCAGTACTTC. It yields the protein CASSRPGSSYEQYF.

The chain employs TRBV6-5 and TRBJ1-4, with D possibly TRBD1 on 6 matching bases. V lost 7 bases, J lost 0 bases, and 9 bases lay in between. The CDR3 is 14 residues long. CDR1 and CDR2 from the germline V gene are MNHEY and SVGAGI. The CDR3, as DNA: TGTGCCAGCACCCGGACAGCAACTAATGAAAAACTGTTTTTT. It specifies CASTRTATNEKLFF.

The V and J genes are TRBV7-8 and TRBJ1-6; 7 nucleotides align to TRBD1. Per the germline V gene, CDR1 is SGHVS and CDR2 is FQNEAQ. The CDR3 covers 16 residues. V gave up 4 bases and J gave up 0 bases; unmatched junction bases: 3. The CDR3 reads CASSWGDSSYNSPLHF. CDR3 nucleotide sequence: TGTGCCAGCAGCTGGGGGGACAGCTCCTATAATTCACCCCTCCACTTT.

The rearrangement uses TRBV28 and TRBJ2-7, with TRBD2 identical over 11 bases. The CDR3 has 15 amino acids. The germline gives CDR1 MDHEN, CDR2 SYDVKM. The ends lost 8 bases at V and 4 bases at J; junction bases unmatched: 10. This CDR3 is CASCSGGAGGYEQYV. The DNA for the CDR3 is TGTGCCAGCTGTAGCGGGGGGGCCGGCGGTTACGAGCAGTACGTC.

The genes are TRBV5-8 and TRBJ2-7; TRBD1 matches 11 bases. V lost 5 bases and J lost 6; bases outside the gene matches: 10. The CDR3 is made up of 15 amino acids. CDR1 SGHTS and CDR2 YDEGEE come from the germline V gene. CDR3 sequence reads: CASRFGTGGFFEQYV. The CDR3 DNA follows: TGTGCCAGCAGATTCGGGACAGGGGGTTTTTTCGAGCAGTACGTC.

This clone appeared once. The CDR3 loop is CASSFLSEQFF. The CDR3 DNA follows: TGTGCCAGCAGCTTCCTTTCGGAGCAGTTCTTC. The rearrangement uses TRBV7-9 and TRBJ2-1; D not resolved. The length of the CDR3 is 11 residues. Trimming shortened V by 3 bases and J by 10 bases, and 7 bases separated the two germline ends. Germline V gene data show CDR1 as SEHNR and CDR2 as FQNEAQ (reference sequence). The complete variable domain, with remaining parts taken from reference TRBV7-9 and TRBJ2-1, reads DTGVSQNPRHKITKRGQNVTFRCDPISEHNRLYWYRQTLGQGPEFLTYFQNEAQLEKSRLLSDRFSAERPKGSFSTLEIQRTEQGDSAMYLCASSFLSEQFFGPGTRLTVL.

This clone occurred a few times. The chain uses TRBV4-1 and TRBJ1-5; D is unclear. Trimming took off 1 base at V and 4 bases at J, with 11 bases between the two ends. Germline V CDR1 and CDR2: MGHRA, YSYEKL. This CDR3 is 15 amino acids long. As DNA, the CDR3 is TGCGCCAGCAGCCAAGGGGCAGTTATTAATCAGCCCCAGCATTTT. Encoded protein: CASSQGAVINQPQHF.

The V and J genes are TRBV27 and TRBJ2-7, with 7 bases that match TRBD2. Germline values: CDR1 MNHEY, CDR2 SMNVEV (reference sequence). V dropped 10 bases and J dropped 0; count of bases not matched to a gene: 9. CDR3 size: 14 residues. CDR3 bases: TGTGCCACCCGGGAGGCGGGGAGCTCCTACGAGCAGTACTTC. Protein: CATREAGSSYEQYF.

This chain links TRBV6-5 with TRBJ2-5, with D uncertain. Trimming pared 7 bases from V and 5 bases from J, leaving 8 bases between. This CDR3 is 11 amino acids long. Germline loops: CDR1 MNHEY, CDR2 SVGAGI. In DNA form, the CDR3 reads TGTGCCAGCACCCAGAGGGAGACCCAGTACTTC. As protein: CASTQRETQYF.

The chain is built from TRBV10-3 and TRBJ2-7, with D possibly being TRBD1 (6 bases). This CDR3 region has 14 residues. V lost 10 bases, J lost 7 bases, and 23 bases lay in between. Germline lookup yields CDR1 ENHRY and CDR2 SYGVKD. This CDR3 reads CATSPGQNVGEQYF. CDR3 nucleotide sequence: TGTGCCACCTCACCGGGACAAAACGTGGGGGAGCAGTACTTC.

The chain is built from TRBV27 and TRBJ1-1, with TRBD1 matching 8 bases. Trimming removed 6 bases from V and 6 bases from J; junction bases left unmatched: 12. This CDR3 contains 15 residues. The germline V gene encodes CDR1 MNHEY and CDR2 SMNVEV (reference sequence). CDR3 residues: CASSSLGTGGPEAFF. CDR3 nucleotide sequence: TGTGCCAGCAGCTCGCTGGGGACAGGAGGCCCTGAAGCTTTCTTT.

This chain joins TRBV27 and TRBJ2-5, with 7 bases matching TRBD1. V shed 8 bases and J 5 bases; nucleotides not matched to a gene: 8. Per germline, CDR1 MNHEY and CDR2 SMNVEV (reference sequence). The CDR3 covers 13 residues. The CDR3: CASRGRRGETQYF. CDR3 nucleotide sequence: TGTGCCAGCCGAGGTCGCAGGGGGGAGACCCAGTACTTC.

The genes are TRBV7-3 and TRBJ2-5; 10 positions match TRBD1. Germline CDR1 is SGHTA and CDR2 is FQGTGA. The V and J ends lost 6 bases and 3 bases, in that order; junction bases with no gene match: 7. This CDR3 is built from 15 residues. CDR3 residues: CASRPSGTGEETQYF. The CDR3 DNA follows: TGTGCCAGCAGACCAAGCGGGACAGGGGAAGAGACCCAGTACTTC. Looking up the rest from reference TRBV7-3 and TRBJ2-5 gives the full variable domain: GAGVSQTPSNKVTEKGKYVELRCDPISGHTALYWYRQSLGQGPEFLIYFQGTGAADDSGLPNDRFFAVRPEGSVSTLKIQRTERGDSAVYLCASRPSGTGEETQYFGPGTRLLVL.

This chain joins TRBV10-3 and TRBJ1-1, with D tentatively TRBD1 (5 bases). The CDR3 extends over 11 amino acids. From germline, CDR1 is ENHRY and CDR2 SYGVKD. Trimming removed 4 bases at V and 7 bases at J, with 7 bases between. CDR3 residues: CAISGQGEAFF. The CDR3, as DNA: TGTGCCATCAGTGGCCAGGGTGAAGCTTTCTTT.

The chain couples TRBV7-8 to TRBJ1-5, with D hard to call. This CDR3 region has 14 residues. Germline loops: CDR1 SGHVS, CDR2 FQNEAQ. The V end lost 5 bases, the J end lost 0 bases, and 8 bases lay between the germline ends. CDR3 in DNA: TGTGCCAGCAGCACCGCGGGTAGCAATCAGCCCCAGCATTTT. Translated: CASSTAGSNQPQHF.

The CDR3 DNA reads as TGTGCCAGCAGCAAACTAGCGGGGGGTAACGAGCAGTACTTC. This codes for CASSKLAGGNEQYF. This sequence joins TRBV21-1 and TRBJ2-7; the D call in the table, TRBD2, was not verified against the DNA. TRBV21-1 is assigned pseudogene status. The CDR3 runs 14 residues.

The chain uses TRBV5-8 and TRBJ2-7, with a tentative D call TRBD1 (6 bases). Germline loops: CDR1 SGHTS, CDR2 YDEGEE. V was cut by 4 bases and J by 1 base, with 15 bases left in between. The CDR3 contains 15 residues. This CDR3 reads CASSQPWGHSYEQYV. The CDR3 nucleotides are TGTGCCAGCAGCCAACCTTGGGGGCATTCCTACGAGCAGTACGTC.

Ten or more counts support this clone. This sequence joins TRBV5-4 and TRBJ1-2; 7 nucleotides line up with TRBD1. The germline V gene encodes CDR1 SGHNT and CDR2 YYREEE (reference sequence). Trimming took 3 bases from V and 6 from J; bases not matched to a gene: 5. This CDR3 is built from 13 residues. The CDR3 here is CASSWTGRDGYTF. CDR3 nucleotide sequence: TGTGCCAGCAGCTGGACAGGTCGGGATGGCTACACCTTC.

The chain is built from TRBV19 and TRBJ2-5, with 7 positions matching TRBD2. The germline V gene has CDR1 LNHDA and CDR2 SQIVND (reference sequence). V lost 5 bases to trimming and J lost 9 bases; unmatched junction nucleotides: 12. CDR3 length equals 14 residues. The CDR3 nucleotides read TGTGCCAGTAGTGTCACTCTAGCGGCGGCATCCCAGTACTTC. This encodes CASSVTLAAASQYF.

This chain links TRBV28 with TRBJ2-1; 11 bases agree with TRBD2. There are 13 residues in the CDR3. Unmatched junction bases numbered 5, after V lost 10 bases and J lost 6 bases. The germline V gene encodes CDR1 MDHEN and CDR2 SYDVKM. The CDR3 loop reads CATGTSGTNEQFF. The CDR3 bases are TGTGCCACCGGGACTAGCGGCACCAATGAGCAGTTCTTC. The variable domain in full, completed from reference TRBV28 and TRBJ2-1, reads DVKVTQSSRYLVKRTGEKVFLECVQDMDHENMFWYRQDPGLGLRLIYFSYDVKMKEKGDIPEGYSVSREKKERFSLILESASTNQTSMYLCATGTSGTNEQFFGPGTRLTVL.

This clone was detected once. The J gene is TRBJ1-4, the V gene TRBV6-4; D is uncertain. Trimming pared 0 bases from V and 8 bases from J, leaving 7 bases between. Germline-derived CDR1 and CDR2 are MRHNA and SNTAGT. The CDR3 spans 13 residues. CDR3 in DNA: TGTGCCAGCAGTGACTCGGCTGGCGAAAAACTGTTTTTT. It is translated as CASSDSAGEKLFF.

This clone has more than one count but fewer than ten. This chain links TRBV7-8 with TRBJ1-4; D remains unclear. This CDR3 has 14 amino acids. V was shortened by 5 bases and J by 7 bases, with 14 bases between the two germline ends. Germline assignment: CDR1 SGHVS and CDR2 FQNEAQ. The CDR3 region is CASSPWLTREKLFF. CDR3 nucleotide sequence: TGTGCCAGCAGCCCTTGGTTGACACGTGAAAAACTGTTTTTT.

J is TRBJ1-1 and V is TRBV7-8; possibly TRBD1 for D (6 bases). Trimming took off 0 bases at V and 1 base at J, with 15 bases between the two ends. The CDR3 covers 17 residues. Germline CDR1 is SGHVS and CDR2 is FQNEAQ. The chain's CDR3 is CASSLARTVHENTEAFF. The DNA for the CDR3 is TGTGCCAGCAGCTTAGCTCGGACAGTACATGAGAACACTGAAGCTTTCTTT.

The rearrangement uses TRBV5-1 and TRBJ2-7; tentatively, D is TRBD1 (8 bases). Germline assignment: CDR1 SGHRS and CDR2 YFSETQ. V lost 3 bases and J lost 4, with 20 bases in between. CDR3 length: 16 amino acids. In nucleotides, the CDR3 is TGCGCCAGCAGCTGGGGGCAGACAGGGGAGGGTTACGAGCAGTACTTC. It translates to CASSWGQTGEGYEQYF. Combining the CDR3 with reference TRBV5-1 and TRBJ2-7 gives the whole variable domain KAGVTQTPRYLIKTRGQQVTLSCSPISGHRSVSWYQQTPGQGLQFLFEYFSETQRNKGNFPGRFSGRQFSNSRSEMNVSTLELGDSALYLCASSWGQTGEGYEQYFGPGTRLTVT.

The chain couples TRBV7-9 to TRBJ1-4, with 7 bases aligning to TRBD1. Looked up from germline, CDR1 is SEHNR and CDR2 is FQNEAQ (reference sequence). With V trimmed by 8 bases and J by 4 bases, 4 bases remained unmatched. This CDR3 has 13 amino acids. The CDR3 sequence is CASLGTDNEKLFF. CDR3 DNA sequence: TGTGCCAGCTTGGGGACAGATAATGAAAAACTGTTTTTT.

The rearrangement links TRBV19 to TRBJ1-5; D is ambiguous. Germline loops: CDR1 LNHDA, CDR2 SQIVND (reference sequence). Deletions cut 6 bases from V and 4 bases from J, with 10 bases between. The length of the CDR3 is 13 residues. CDR3 bases: TGTGCCAGTAGCCCCGCAGATAATCAGCCCCAGCATTTT. The encoded protein is CASSPADNQPQHF.